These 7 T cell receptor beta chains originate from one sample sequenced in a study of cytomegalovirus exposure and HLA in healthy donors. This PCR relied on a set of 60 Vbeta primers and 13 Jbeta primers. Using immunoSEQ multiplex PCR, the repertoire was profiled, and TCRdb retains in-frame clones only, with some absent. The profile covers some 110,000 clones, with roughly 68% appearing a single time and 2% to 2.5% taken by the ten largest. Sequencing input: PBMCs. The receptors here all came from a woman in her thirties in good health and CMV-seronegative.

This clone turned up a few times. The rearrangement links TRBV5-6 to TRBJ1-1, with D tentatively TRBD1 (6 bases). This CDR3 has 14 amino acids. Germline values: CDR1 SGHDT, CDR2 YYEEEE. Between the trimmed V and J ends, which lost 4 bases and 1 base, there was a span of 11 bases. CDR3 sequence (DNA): TGTGCCAGCAGCGCCGACAGGTCGAACACTGAAGCTTTCTTT. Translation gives CASSADRSNTEAFF.

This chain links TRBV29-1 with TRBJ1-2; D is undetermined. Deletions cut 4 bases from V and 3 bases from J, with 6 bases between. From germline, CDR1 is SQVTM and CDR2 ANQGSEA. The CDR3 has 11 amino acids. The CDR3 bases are TGCAGCGTTGGCGGTTACTATGGCTACACCTTC. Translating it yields CSVGGYYGYTF.

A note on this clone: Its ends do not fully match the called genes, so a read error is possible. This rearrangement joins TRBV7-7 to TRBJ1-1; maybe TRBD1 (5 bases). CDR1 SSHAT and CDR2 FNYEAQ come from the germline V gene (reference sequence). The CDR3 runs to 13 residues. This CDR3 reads CASSLDRNTEAFF. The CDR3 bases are TGTGCTAGCAGCTTAGACAGGAACACTGAAGCTTTCTTT.

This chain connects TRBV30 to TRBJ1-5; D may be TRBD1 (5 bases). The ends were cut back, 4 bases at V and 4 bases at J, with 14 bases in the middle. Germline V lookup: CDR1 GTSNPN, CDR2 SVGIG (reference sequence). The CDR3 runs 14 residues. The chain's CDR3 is CAWTSGMGNQPQHF. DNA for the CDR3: TGTGCCTGGACTTCAGGGATGGGGAATCAGCCCCAGCATTTT.

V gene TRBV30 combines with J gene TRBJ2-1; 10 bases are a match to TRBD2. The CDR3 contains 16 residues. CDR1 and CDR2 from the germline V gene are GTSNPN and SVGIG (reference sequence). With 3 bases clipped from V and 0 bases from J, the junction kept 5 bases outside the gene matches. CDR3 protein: CAWRVSGGGSYNEQFF. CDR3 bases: TGTGCCTGGAGAGTAAGCGGGGGGGGCTCCTACAATGAGCAGTTCTTC.

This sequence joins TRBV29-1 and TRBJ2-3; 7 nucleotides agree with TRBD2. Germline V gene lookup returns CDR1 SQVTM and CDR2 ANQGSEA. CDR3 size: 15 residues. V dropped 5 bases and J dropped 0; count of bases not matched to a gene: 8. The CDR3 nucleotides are TGCAGCGTTCTGGGTGGCGGGGGAAGCACAGATACGCAGTATTTT. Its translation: CSVLGGGGSTDTQYF.

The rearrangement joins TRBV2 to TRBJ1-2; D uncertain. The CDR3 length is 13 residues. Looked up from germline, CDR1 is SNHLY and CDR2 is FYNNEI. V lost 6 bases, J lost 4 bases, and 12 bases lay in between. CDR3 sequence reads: CASREDGSYGYTF. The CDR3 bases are TGTGCCAGCAGGGAGGACGGTTCCTATGGCTACACCTTC.